A single sample gave rise to the 25 T cell receptor beta chains below, sequenced in a study of T cells in Graves' hyperthyroidism and ophthalmopathy. Amplification targeted TCR beta CDR3 regions from RNA transcripts. The HTBI set primed first-round TCR CDR3 RT-PCR. TCRdb independently ran MiXCR on the multiplex PCR reads; one entry per CDR3 protein. The sample contains hundreds of thousands of distinct CDR3 sequences, 16% of which appear only once. The specimen sequenced was blood. The source of these receptors is a woman under 40 with Graves' hyperthyroidism.

The table lists this clonotype with a few counts. The junction does not match germline at one end; this may be a read error. The CDR3 loop reads CASSLPGRGEAQYF. The CDR3 region has the DNA TGTGCTAGCAGCCTACCGGGACGGGGAGAGGCCCAGTACTTC. The chain links TRBV7-7 to TRBJ2-5, with D perhaps TRBD1 or TRBD2 (5 bases each). The CDR3 is 14 residues long. Germline V gene data show CDR1 as SSHAT and CDR2 as FNYEAQ (reference sequence). The full variable domain, its missing parts supplied by reference TRBV7-7 and TRBJ2-5, is GAGVSQSPRYKVTKRGQDVTLRCDPISSHATLYWYQQALGQGPEFLTYFNYEAQPDKSGLPSDRFSAERPEGSISTLTIQRTEQRDSAMYRCASSLPGRGEAQYFGPGTRLLVL.

The sample holds many counts of this clonotype. The V gene is TRBV7-9, the J gene TRBJ2-5; D not certain. The V gene lost 5 bases and the J gene lost 5 bases, with 9 bases spanning the gap. The CDR3 totals 12 residues. Germline CDR1 and CDR2: SEHNR and FQNEAQ (reference sequence). CDR3: CASSRPRETQYF. CDR3 nucleotides: TGTGCCAGCAGCCGCCCCCGGGAGACCCAGTACTTC.

The V gene is TRBV28, the J gene TRBJ1-1, with TRBD1 matching 11 bases. Germline V gene lookup returns CDR1 MDHEN and CDR2 SYDVKM. V gave up 6 bases and J gave up 11 bases; unmatched junction bases: 2. This CDR3 is built from 11 residues. The CDR3 sequence: CASRGQGVAFF. The CDR3 DNA is TGTGCCAGCAGGGGACAGGGGGTCGCTTTCTTT.

This clonotype was detected ten times or more. The chain employs TRBV5-1 and TRBJ2-7, with 7 bases identical to TRBD1. CDR3 size: 14 residues. V trimming: 2 bases; J trimming: 2 bases; junction bases outside the gene matches: 4. The germline CDR1 and CDR2 sequences are SGHRS and YFSETQ. CDR3 nucleotide sequence: TGCGCCAGCAGCTTCCCCGGACAGGCCTACGAGCAGTACTTC. Its protein product is CASSFPGQAYEQYF.

This clonotype was detected a few times. The V and J genes are TRBV20-1 and TRBJ2-5; D is possibly TRBD1 (5 bases). CDR1 DFQATT and CDR2 SNEGSKA come from the germline V gene (reference sequence). CDR3 size: 13 residues. Trimming left V 7 bases short and J 0 bases short, with 12 bases between. CDR3 sequence (DNA): TGCAGTGTACCGGACAACTACCAAGAGACCCAGTACTTC. This translates into CSVPDNYQETQYF.

The chain employs TRBV28 and TRBJ2-3; 16 bases align to TRBD2. Per the germline V gene, CDR1 is MDHEN and CDR2 is SYDVKM. Germline trimming cut 6 bases from V and 6 bases from J; bases unmatched to any gene: 9. This CDR3 comprises 17 residues. The CDR3 loop is CASRGPGLAGGPDTQYF. In DNA, the CDR3 is TGTGCCAGCAGGGGACCGGGACTAGCGGGAGGGCCGGATACGCAGTATTTT. Filled out from reference TRBV28 and TRBJ2-3, the complete variable domain reads DVKVTQSSRYLVKRTGEKVFLECVQDMDHENMFWYRQDPGLGLRLIYFSYDVKMKEKGDIPEGYSVSREKKERFSLILESASTNQTSMYLCASRGPGLAGGPDTQYFGPGTRLTVL.

This chain connects TRBV27 to TRBJ1-3, with TRBD1 as a possible D gene (5 bases). The CDR3 length is 17 residues. The V and J ends lost 0 bases and 4 bases respectively, with 16 bases between them. In germline, CDR1 is MNHEY, CDR2 SMNVEV (reference sequence). The CDR3 coding sequence is TGTGCCAGCAGTTTATCGGGGCCTCAGGACGGGGGAAACACCATATATTTT. Amino acid sequence: CASSLSGPQDGGNTIYF.

The CDR3 nucleotides are TGTGCCAGCAGGCCCGGGACAGATAATTCACCCCTCCACTTT. Protein sequence: CASRPGTDNSPLHF. J is TRBJ1-6 and V is TRBV6-1; 7 nucleotides agree with TRBD1. The CDR3 is 14 amino acids. V was pared by 6 bases and J by 5 bases, with 4 bases of the junction left unmatched. CDR1 is MNHNS, CDR2 SASEGT, per germline.

This clonotype was counted between two and nine times. The chain links TRBV28 to TRBJ1-1; D not resolved. The CDR3 length is 12 residues. Trimming pared 0 bases from V and 8 bases from J, leaving 7 bases between. The V gene's germline CDR1 is MDHEN and CDR2 SYDVKM. The CDR3 reads CASSLWEYEAFF. In nucleotides, the CDR3 is TGTGCCAGCAGTTTATGGGAATACGAAGCTTTCTTT.

The chain is built from TRBV2 and TRBJ2-1, with 10 bases matching TRBD1. The germline gives CDR1 SNHLY, CDR2 FYNNEI. Unmatched junction bases numbered 14, after V lost 11 bases and J lost 7 bases. This CDR3 comprises 15 residues. The CDR3 DNA sequence: TGTGCCGCAAAGTGGTCGGGACAGGGGTGGAATGAGCAGTTCTTC. Encoded protein: CAAKWSGQGWNEQFF.

The V gene is TRBV7-9, the J gene TRBJ2-3; 8 bases agree with TRBD2. With 5 bases clipped from V and 8 bases from J, the junction kept 3 bases outside the gene matches. The germline gives CDR1 SEHNR, CDR2 FQNEAQ (reference sequence). This CDR3 is built from 12 residues. CDR3 amino acids: CASSNSGVTQYF. The CDR3 DNA reads as TGTGCCAGCAGCAATAGCGGGGTTACGCAGTATTTT.

This clonotype was detected many times. The V call is TRBV28, the J call TRBJ2-7, with TRBD2 identical over 7 bases. The CDR3 runs 12 residues. Germline assignment: CDR1 MDHEN and CDR2 SYDVKM. The V segment lost 6 bases and the J segment 5 bases; nucleotides outside the gene matches: 4. The CDR3 protein is CASRGGLDEQYF. CDR3 sequence (DNA): TGTGCCAGCAGGGGAGGGCTCGACGAGCAGTACTTC.

This clonotype was seen only a few times. The V call is TRBV12-3 or TRBV12-4, the J call TRBJ2-1; 11 nucleotides align to TRBD2. Unmatched junction bases numbered 8, after V lost 6 bases and J lost 7 bases. The length of the CDR3 is 15 residues. Here the CDR3 reads CASRLVAGGPNEQFF. For the CDR3, the DNA is TGTGCCAGCAGGCTCGTAGCGGGAGGGCCAAATGAGCAGTTCTTC.

This clonotype was counted many times. CDR3 loop: CSVAGQEETQYF. In DNA, the CDR3 is TGCAGCGTTGCGGGACAGGAAGAGACCCAGTACTTC. This rearrangement joins TRBV29-1 to TRBJ2-5; 8 bases agree with TRBD1. V was pared by 4 bases and J by 3 bases, with 1 base of the junction left unmatched. Germline CDR1 SQVTM, CDR2 ANQGSEA. The CDR3 totals 12 residues.

This clonotype was seen only a few times. V is TRBV7-2 and J is TRBJ2-2, with unresolved D. V shed 4 bases and J shed 4 bases, with 7 bases lying between them. The CDR3 runs 13 residues. In germline, CDR1 is SGHTA, CDR2 FQGNSA. The CDR3 here is CASSSPLTGELFF. In DNA form, the CDR3 reads TGTGCCAGCAGCTCTCCCCTCACCGGGGAGCTGTTTTTT.

The sample holds many counts of this clonotype. V and J are TRBV29-1 and TRBJ2-7; D may match TRBD1 or TRBD2 (7 bases each). CDR1 and CDR2 from the germline V gene are SQVTM and ANQGSEA. CDR3 length: 13 residues. V gave up 4 bases and J gave up 6 bases, with 16 bases separating them. CDR3 residues: CSVGGGGGGEQYF. DNA of the CDR3: TGCAGCGTTGGTGGAGGGGGCGGGGGCGAGCAGTACTTC.

This clonotype was recorded at least ten times. This sequence joins TRBV10-3 and TRBJ1-1; possible D gene TRBD1, 6 bases. CDR1 and CDR2 (germline): ENHRY, SYGVKD. The germline V and J ends were trimmed by 4 bases and 1 base, with 10 bases remaining between them. CDR3 size: 14 residues. The CDR3 is CAISGGTKNTEAFF. The CDR3 DNA sequence: TGTGCCATCAGTGGCGGGACAAAGAACACTGAAGCTTTCTTT.

This clonotype has just a few counts. The rearrangement joins TRBV13 to TRBJ1-3, with unresolved D. This CDR3 region has 16 residues. The ends were cut back, 0 bases at V and 4 bases at J, with 13 bases in the middle. In germline, CDR1 is PRHDT, CDR2 FYEKMQ (reference sequence). CDR3 sequence (DNA): TGTGCCAGCAGCTTAGGCCTCCGGGCACCAGGAAACACCATATATTTT. As protein: CASSLGLRAPGNTIYF.

This clonotype was detected ten times or more. V usage is TRBV6-1 and J usage is TRBJ2-1; TRBD2 agrees at 11 bases. This CDR3 region has 15 residues. J lost 4 bases, V lost 6 bases, and 5 bases had no gene match. Germline V gives CDR1 MNHNS, CDR2 SASEGT. DNA of the CDR3: TGTGCCAGCAGCATCAGACTAGCGGGGTACAATGAGCAGTTCTTC. Translated, it gives CASSIRLAGYNEQFF.

Only a few counts were recorded for this clonotype. V gene TRBV6-1 combines with J gene TRBJ2-2, with D perhaps TRBD2 (6 bases). From germline, CDR1 is MNHNS and CDR2 SASEGT. The CDR3 contains 15 residues. Trimming cost V 2 bases and J 5 bases, with 12 bases left between them. This chain's CDR3 is CASSELTGGTGELFF. The CDR3 coding sequence is TGTGCCAGCAGTGAACTAACAGGAGGGACCGGGGAGCTGTTTTTT.

Ten or more counts support this clonotype. The chain joins TRBV9 to TRBJ1-1, with D perhaps TRBD1 (5 bases). Per the germline V gene, CDR1 is SGDLS and CDR2 is YYNGEE. This CDR3 has 15 amino acids. The ends were cut back, 3 bases at V and 2 bases at J, with 14 bases in the middle. DNA for the CDR3: TGTGCCAGCAGCGGCAAAGAAGGGGTTAACACTGAAGCTTTCTTT. Its translation: CASSGKEGVNTEAFF.

Many counts were recorded for this clonotype. V usage is TRBV7-8 and J usage is TRBJ2-7; D is uncertain. Germline V gene lookup returns CDR1 SGHVS and CDR2 FQNEAQ. V gave up 5 bases and J gave up 5 bases, with 19 bases separating them. The CDR3 sequence is 15 residues long. The CDR3 here is CASSVGSLTGNEQYF. CDR3 in DNA: TGTGCCAGCAGCGTAGGGTCTCTCACGGGCAACGAGCAGTACTTC.

This clonotype was recorded many times. The rearrangement joins TRBV28 to TRBJ2-7, with D uncertain. Germline CDR1 is MDHEN and CDR2 is SYDVKM. V dropped 6 bases and J dropped 1 base, with 13 bases sitting between them. The CDR3 covers 14 residues. The CDR3 reads CASSPGLWSYEQYF. CDR3 sequence (DNA): TGTGCCAGCAGCCCCGGGTTATGGTCCTACGAGCAGTACTTC. The entire variable domain, with the rest obtained from reference TRBV28 and TRBJ2-7, is as follows: DVKVTQSSRYLVKRTGEKVFLECVQDMDHENMFWYRQDPGLGLRLIYFSYDVKMKEKGDIPEGYSVSREKKERFSLILESASTNQTSMYLCASSPGLWSYEQYFGPGTRLTVT.

This clonotype has ten or more counts. The chain employs TRBV11-2 and TRBJ1-1; TRBD1 aligns across 8 bases. V lost 4 bases, J lost 5 bases, and 12 bases stayed unmatched. The CDR3 has 16 amino acids. Looked up from germline, CDR1 is SGHAT and CDR2 is FQNNGV. CDR3 nucleotides: TGTGCCAGCAGCTCTTTCGACAGGGGAACGGGGACTGAAGCTTTCTTT. Amino acid sequence: CASSSFDRGTGTEAFF.

Ten or more counts support this clonotype. The genes are TRBV6-5 and TRBJ1-2, with D unclear. V lost 0 bases and J 4 bases, leaving 12 bases between the germline ends. Per the germline V gene, CDR1 is MNHEY and CDR2 is SVGAGI. CDR3 length: 15 amino acids. CDR3 sequence reads: CASSYSGRDVYGYTF. The CDR3 nucleotides are TGTGCCAGCAGTTACTCCGGAAGAGATGTCTATGGCTACACCTTC.